Each of the 8 T cell receptor beta chains below was sequenced from the same sample in a study of T cell responses to AZD1222 COVID-19 vaccine. Only in-frame clones appear in the TCRdb table, and some are missing; sequencing was by immunoSEQ multiplex PCR. The table includes about 88,000 clones, about nine tenths detected once. The sequenced sample was peripheral blood, obtained 28 days after the second AZD1222 dose. These receptors all stem from an adult who received the AZD1222 COVID-19 vaccine.

The rearrangement links TRBV2 to TRBJ1-2; unclear D gene. Between the trimmed V and J ends, which lost 5 bases and 2 bases, there was a span of 9 bases. This CDR3 is 13 amino acids long. CDR1 SNHLY and CDR2 FYNNEI come from the germline V gene. CDR3 in DNA: TGTGCCAGCAGTATAGGCAGAAACTATGGCTACACCTTC. Its translation: CASSIGRNYGYTF.

This rearrangement joins TRBV6-5 to TRBJ1-2, with a weak D call TRBD1 (5 bases). V was cut by 6 bases and J by 3 bases, with 8 bases left in between. This CDR3 is built from 12 residues. The germline gives CDR1 MNHEY, CDR2 SVGAGI. CDR3 DNA: TGTGCCAGCAGGCAGGGTCACTATGGCTACACCTTC. Residues: CASRQGHYGYTF.

The chain carries TRBV7-9 and TRBJ1-6; 9 nucleotides align to TRBD1. J gave up 8 bases and V 1 base, and 9 bases lay outside the gene matches. This CDR3 has 17 amino acids. Germline values: CDR1 SEHNR, CDR2 FQNEAQ (reference sequence). The CDR3 nucleotides read TGTGCCAGCAGCTTAGGCGAGGGGGGGACAGGGTATTCACCCCTCCACTTT. Translated, it gives CASSLGEGGTGYSPLHF.

This chain uses TRBV10-3 with TRBJ2-7; D is perhaps TRBD2 (6 bases). Germline assignment: CDR1 ENHRY and CDR2 SYGVKD. The CDR3 has 16 amino acids. V was clipped by 4 bases and J by 1 base, with 17 bases between them. This CDR3 is CAISALGGRGSYEQYF. CDR3 in DNA: TGTGCCATCAGTGCTTTAGGAGGGCGCGGATCCTACGAGCAGTACTTC.

The chain combines TRBV24-1 with TRBJ2-6, with D unresolved. Trimming removed 2 bases from V and 1 base from J, with 11 bases in between. Germline V gene lookup returns CDR1 KGHDR and CDR2 SFDVKD. The CDR3 is made up of 17 amino acids. Here the CDR3 DNA reads TGTGCCACCAGTGATTCAACAGCCCCGTCTGGGGCCAACGTCCTGACTTTC. Protein: CATSDSTAPSGANVLTF.

This clone was picked up a small number of times. V is TRBV2 and J is TRBJ1-4, with D tentatively TRBD1 (6 bases). The germline V gene has CDR1 SNHLY and CDR2 FYNNEI. Trimming shortened V by 6 bases and J by 3 bases, and 14 bases separated the two germline ends. CDR3 length: 15 amino acids. CDR3 sequence (DNA): TGTGCCAGCAGAGAGTACAGGGCCTCTAATGAAAAACTGTTTTTT. Translating it yields CASREYRASNEKLFF.

The chain combines TRBV21-1 with TRBJ1-4; the tabulated D call, TRBD1, remains unverified against the DNA. TRBV21-1 is an annotated pseudogene. The CDR3 contains 15 residues. The CDR3 DNA reads TGTGCCAGCAGCAATACCGAGGGGACATTTGAAAAACTGTTTTTT. This gives the protein CASSNTEGTFEKLFF.

This chain joins TRBV10-3 and TRBJ1-4, with a weak D call TRBD1 (5 bases). Looked up from germline, CDR1 is ENHRY and CDR2 is SYGVKD. With 4 bases removed from V and 7 bases from J, the gap between germline ends came to 13 bases. This CDR3 has 14 amino acids. CDR3 DNA: TGTGCCATCAGTGTGGGAGGGGACGGTGAAAAACTGTTTTTT. It translates to CAISVGGDGEKLFF.